This T cell receptor beta chain was captured in a study of identical twins. TCRdb ran MiXCR on the 5' RACE reads and lists one entry per CDR3 protein. The data hold some 240,000 distinct CDR3 sequences, with about 9% observed a single time. As regards this clonotype: Its antigen is not known.

General study points: Conclusions were based on cross-sectional statistical analysis, without following the same donors.

V lost 0 bases and J lost 3, with 6 bases in between. CDR3 length: 14 amino acids. Germline CDR1 KGHDR, CDR2 SFDVKD. The sample was also reused in another study, on yellow fever vaccine responses in identical twins.

V gene TRBV24-1 combines with J gene TRBJ2-3; the D is unclear. Sample: CD8+ T cells sorted from blood. The clonotype was recovered from a woman under 30 in good health. Here the CDR3 reads CATSDLGSTDTQYF. The CDR3 nucleotides read TGTGCCACCAGTGATTTGGGCAGTACAGATACGCAGTATTTT.